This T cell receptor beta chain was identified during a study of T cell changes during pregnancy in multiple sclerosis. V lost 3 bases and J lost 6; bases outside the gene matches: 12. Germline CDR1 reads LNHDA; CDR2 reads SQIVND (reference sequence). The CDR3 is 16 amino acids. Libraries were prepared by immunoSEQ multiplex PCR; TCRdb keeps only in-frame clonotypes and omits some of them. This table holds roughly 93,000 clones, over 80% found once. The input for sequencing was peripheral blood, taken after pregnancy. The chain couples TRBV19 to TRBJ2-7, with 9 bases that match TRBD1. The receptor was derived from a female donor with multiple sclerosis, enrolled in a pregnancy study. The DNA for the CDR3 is TGTGCCAGTAGTATGGTCGGGACAGGGACTGGGGCCGAGCAGTACTTC. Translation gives CASSMVGTGTGAEQYF.